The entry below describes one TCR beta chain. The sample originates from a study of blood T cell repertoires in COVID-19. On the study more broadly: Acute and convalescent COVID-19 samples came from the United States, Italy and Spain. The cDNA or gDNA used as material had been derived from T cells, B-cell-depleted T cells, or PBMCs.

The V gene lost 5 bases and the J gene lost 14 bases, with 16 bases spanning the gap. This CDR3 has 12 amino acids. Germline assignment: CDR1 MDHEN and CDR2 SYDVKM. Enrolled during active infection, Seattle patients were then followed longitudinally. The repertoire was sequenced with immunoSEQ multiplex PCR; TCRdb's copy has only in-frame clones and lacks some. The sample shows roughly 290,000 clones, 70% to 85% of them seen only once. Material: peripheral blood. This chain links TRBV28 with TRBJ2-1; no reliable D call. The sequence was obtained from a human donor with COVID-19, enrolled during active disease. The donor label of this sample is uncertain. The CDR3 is CASSPSGFREFF. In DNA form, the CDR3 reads TGTGCCAGCAGTCCCTCCGGGTTTCGGGAGTTCTTC.